Listed below are T cell receptor beta chains from one sample, sequenced in a study of blood T cell repertoires in COVID-19. Generated by immunoSEQ multiplex PCR, the TCRdb table keeps only in-frame clones and is missing some. The data show a few hundred thousand clones, roughly 89% seen once. Sequencing was done on a sample of PBMCs or T cells enriched from blood (not recorded which). These receptors were collected from a woman aged 18-29 years with acute COVID-19. Both conserved end residues are part of each CDR3. A D gene is named only where the DNA matches it firmly. Clone size is not always given. Where it is, it says once, few, many or a class for expanded clones.

size: -; V: TRBV6-5; J: TRBJ1-1; D: -; CDR3: CASSYGRAMTEAFF; DNA: TGTGCCAGCAGTTACGGCAGGGCTATGACTGAAGCTTTCTTT
size: -; V: TRBV28; J: TRBJ1-3; D: -; CDR3: CASRQKGNTIYF; DNA: TGTGCCAGCCGACAGAAAGGAAACACCATATATTTT
size: once; V: TRBV5-1; J: TRBJ2-6; D: -; CDR3: CASSLTGTQSSGANVLTF; DNA: TGCGCCAGCAGCTTGACCGGGACACAGAGCTCTGGGGCCAACGTCCTGACTTTC
size: -; V: TRBV30; J: TRBJ2-1; D: TRBD2; CDR3: CAFLGPGLAGTYNEQFF; DNA: TGTGCCTTTCTTGGACCGGGACTAGCGGGAACCTACAATGAGCAGTTCTTC
size: -; V: TRBV5-1; J: TRBJ1-2; D: TRBD1; CDR3: CASSLTGELYGYTF; DNA: TGCGCCAGCAGCTTGACAGGGGAGTTGTATGGCTACACCTTC
size: -; V: TRBV10-2; J: TRBJ2-1; D: TRBD2; CDR3: CASSESLAQSSYNEQFF; DNA: TGCGCCAGCAGTGAGTCACTAGCGCAGAGCTCCTACAATGAGCAGTTCTTC
size: -; V: TRBV9; J: TRBJ2-5; D: -; CDR3: CASSVFGTLGSGETQYF; DNA: TGTGCCAGCAGCGTATTCGGGACTCTCGGGAGTGGAGAGACCCAGTACTTC
size: -; V: TRBV5-1; J: TRBJ1-3; D: -; CDR3: CASSLGREGGNTIYF; DNA: TGCGCCAGCAGCTTGGGAAGGGAGGGTGGAAACACCATATATTTT
size: once; V: TRBV19; J: TRBJ2-3; D: -; CDR3: CASNQPQGGTDTQYF; DNA: TGTGCCAGTAACCAGCCACAGGGAGGCACAGATACGCAGTATTTT
size: -; V: TRBV19; J: TRBJ2-3; D: TRBD2; CDR3: CASSTSAGGADTQYF; DNA: TGTGCCAGTAGTACCTCAGCGGGAGGGGCAGATACGCAGTATTTT
size: once; V: TRBV11-3; J: TRBJ2-7; D: -; CDR3: CASSPTGTGEQYF; DNA: TGTGCCAGCAGCCCTACAGGGACGGGGGAGCAGTACTTC
size: -; V: TRBV7-8; J: TRBJ1-4; D: TRBD1; CDR3: CASSLDRGREKLFF; DNA: TGTGCCAGCAGCCTGGACAGGGGAAGAGAAAAACTGTTTTTT
size: -; V: TRBV29-1; J: TRBJ2-7; D: TRBD2; CDR3: CSVSGLAGYEQYF; DNA: TGCAGCGTTTCGGGACTAGCTGGATACGAGCAGTACTTC
size: -; V: TRBV7-9; J: TRBJ2-6; D: -; CDR3: CASSLWLSGANVLTF; DNA: TGTGCCAGCAGCTTATGGCTCTCTGGGGCCAACGTCCTGACTTTC
size: -; V: TRBV12-3/TRBV12-4; J: TRBJ1-2; D: TRBD1; CDR3: CASSHQGVRGYTF; DNA: TGTGCCAGCAGTCACCAGGGGGTTCGGGGCTACACCTTC
size: once; V: TRBV7-9; J: TRBJ1-5; D: -; CDR3: CASQGGLASNQPQHF; DNA: TGTGCCAGCCAGGGAGGATTGGCGAGCAATCAGCCCCAGCATTTT
size: once; V: TRBV19; J: TRBJ2-3; D: TRBD2; CDR3: CASRWLAEDTQYF; DNA: TGTGCCAGTAGGTGGCTAGCGGAAGATACGCAGTATTTT
size: -; V: TRBV15; J: TRBJ2-1; D: TRBD2; CDR3: CATSKNPGLASMVGKNEQFF; DNA: TGTGCCACCAGCAAAAACCCGGGACTAGCGTCAATGGTGGGGAAGAATGAGCAGTTCTTC
size: -; V: TRBV21-1; J: TRBJ2-7; D: -; CDR3: CASSPPRRVQYF; DNA: TGTGCCAGCAGCCCCCCCCGACGGGTGCAGTACTTC
size: -; V: TRBV10-1; J: TRBJ1-1; D: TRBD1; CDR3: CASSPWTGSEAFF; DNA: TGCGCCAGCAGTCCCTGGACAGGGAGCGAAGCTTTCTTT
size: -; V: TRBV28; J: TRBJ2-5; D: -; CDR3: CASSPPGTIKTQYF; DNA: TGTGCCAGCAGTCCACCCGGGACAATCAAGACCCAGTACTTC
size: -; V: TRBV2; J: TRBJ2-1; D: TRBD2; CDR3: CASSTGLAGVLYNEQFF; DNA: TGTGCCAGCAGTACGGGACTAGCGGGAGTCCTCTACAATGAGCAGTTCTTC
size: -; V: TRBV3-1/TRBV3-2; J: TRBJ1-5; D: -; CDR3: CASSHGGGQGNQPQHF; DNA: TGTGCCAGCAGCCATGGGGGAGGGCAAGGGAATCAGCCCCAGCATTTT
size: -; V: TRBV7-9; J: TRBJ2-5; D: TRBD2; CDR3: CASSLALAEIQETQYF; DNA: TGTGCCAGCAGCCTAGCCCTAGCGGAAATTCAAGAGACCCAGTACTTC
size: -; V: TRBV2; J: TRBJ2-7; D: TRBD1; CDR3: CASSFTGDEQYF; DNA: TGTGCCAGCAGTTTTACAGGGGACGAGCAGTACTTC
size: -; V: TRBV6-5; J: TRBJ2-2; D: TRBD1; CDR3: CASSRTGGGTGELFF; DNA: TGTGCCAGCAGTCGTACAGGGGGTGGTACCGGGGAGCTGTTTTTT
size: -; V: TRBV19; J: TRBJ1-2; D: TRBD1; CDR3: CASSPATGDGYTF; DNA: TGTGCCAGTAGTCCGGCAACAGGGGATGGCTACACCTTC
size: -; V: TRBV18; J: TRBJ2-7; D: TRBD1; CDR3: CASSPRGQGAYEQYF; DNA: TGTGCCAGCTCACCTCGCGGACAGGGGGCCTACGAGCAGTACTTC
size: -; V: TRBV7-9; J: TRBJ1-1; D: TRBD1; CDR3: CASSFPGGGLNTEAFF; DNA: TGTGCCAGCAGCTTTCCAGGGGGCGGGTTGAACACTGAAGCTTTCTTT
size: -; V: TRBV11-3; J: TRBJ1-1; D: -; CDR3: CASSLDAGMNTEAFF; DNA: TGTGCCAGCAGCTTAGATGCAGGGATGAACACTGAAGCTTTCTTT
size: -; V: TRBV12-5; J: TRBJ2-1; D: -; CDR3: CASGLLADNEQFF; DNA: TGTGCTAGTGGTTTGTTAGCGGACAATGAGCAGTTCTTC
size: -; V: TRBV4-2; J: TRBJ2-7; D: TRBD2; CDR3: CASSQGPLAGGEYEQYF; DNA: TGTGCCAGCAGCCAAGGCCCACTAGCGGGAGGAGAGTACGAGCAGTACTTC
size: -; V: TRBV6-6; J: TRBJ1-5; D: -; CDR3: CASRRGQHSNQPQHF; DNA: TGTGCCAGCAGAAGAGGACAGCATAGCAATCAGCCCCAGCATTTT
size: -; V: TRBV28; J: TRBJ1-2; D: TRBD1; CDR3: CASSFEGTGPHGYTF; DNA: TGTGCCAGCAGTTTCGAAGGGACAGGGCCTCATGGCTACACCTTC
size: -; V: TRBV2; J: TRBJ1-1; D: -; CDR3: CASSTREAFF; DNA: TGTGCCAGCAGTACGAGAGAAGCTTTCTTT
size: -; V: TRBV7-3; J: TRBJ1-2; D: -; CDR3: CASSAYPNYGYTF; DNA: TGTGCCAGCAGCGCGTACCCTAATTATGGCTACACCTTC
size: -; V: TRBV4-2; J: TRBJ1-2; D: -; CDR3: CASSPRTDYGYTF; DNA: TGTGCCAGCAGCCCGCGGACAGACTATGGCTACACCTTC
size: once; V: TRBV18; J: TRBJ2-1; D: TRBD2; CDR3: CASSPPTSGTITGHNEQFF; DNA: TGTGCCAGCTCACCACCGACTAGCGGGACCATTACAGGCCACAATGAGCAGTTCTTC
size: -; V: TRBV28; J: TRBJ1-1; D: TRBD1; CDR3: CASSVQGGTEAFF; DNA: TGTGCCAGCAGTGTACAGGGGGGAACTGAAGCTTTCTTT
size: -; V: TRBV9; J: TRBJ1-3; D: -; CDR3: CASSVGGASRNTIYF; DNA: TGTGCCAGCAGCGTAGGGGGCGCTTCAAGAAACACCATATATTTT
size: -; V: TRBV7-9; J: TRBJ2-7; D: -; CDR3: CASSSSLLGYEQYF; DNA: TGTGCCAGCAGCTCATCACTCCTCGGGTACGAGCAGTACTTC
size: few; V: TRBV27; J: TRBJ1-1; D: -; CDR3: CASSLSPGVNTEAFF; DNA: TGTGCCAGCAGTCTCTCCCCCGGGGTGAACACTGAAGCTTTCTTT
size: -; V: TRBV7-3; J: TRBJ1-6; D: -; CDR3: CASSSLGGPNSPLHF; DNA: TGTGCCAGCAGCTCCCTCGGGGGGCCGAATTCACCCCTCCACTTT
size: once; V: TRBV5-4; J: TRBJ1-3; D: -; CDR3: CASSPYYNYSGNTIYF; DNA: TGTGCCAGCAGCCCCTACTACAACTACTCTGGAAACACCATATATTTT
size: -; V: TRBV11-2; J: TRBJ1-1; D: -; CDR3: CASRKETGPFTEAFF; DNA: TGTGCCAGCAGAAAAGAAACAGGGCCTTTCACTGAAGCTTTCTTT
size: -; V: TRBV5-1; J: TRBJ2-7; D: -; CDR3: CASSFSVNYEQYF; DNA: TGCGCCAGCAGCTTCTCAGTAAACTACGAGCAGTACTTC
size: -; V: TRBV14; J: TRBJ2-7; D: -; CDR3: CASSQDRDPRGEQYF; DNA: TGTGCCAGCAGCCAAGATAGAGACCCCCGGGGCGAGCAGTACTTC
size: -; V: TRBV9; J: TRBJ1-6; D: TRBD1; CDR3: CASSVGLRTGAQHSPLHF; DNA: TGTGCCAGCAGCGTAGGTTTAAGGACAGGGGCACAGCATTCACCCCTCCACTTT
size: few; V: TRBV19; J: TRBJ2-7; D: -; CDR3: CASSRGVGEQYF; DNA: TGTGCCAGTAGCAGGGGGGTCGGCGAGCAGTACTTC
size: -; V: TRBV25-1; J: TRBJ2-5; D: TRBD2; CDR3: CASSGLAGQETQYF; DNA: TGTGCCAGCAGTGGACTAGCGGGACAAGAGACCCAGTACTTC
size: -; V: TRBV11-3; J: TRBJ2-7; D: -; CDR3: CASSQGGQVDYEQYF; DNA: TGTGCCAGCAGCCAGGGAGGACAGGTAGACTACGAGCAGTACTTC
size: -; V: TRBV7-3; J: TRBJ2-7; D: TRBD1; CDR3: CASSLIGQGSEQYF; DNA: TGTGCCAGCAGCTTAATTGGACAGGGCTCCGAGCAGTACTTC
size: many; V: TRBV24-1; J: TRBJ2-2; D: TRBD2; CDR3: CATSDPYGLAGNTGELFF; DNA: TGTGCCACCAGTGATCCCTACGGACTAGCGGGAAACACCGGGGAGCTGTTTTTT
size: once; V: TRBV7-9; J: TRBJ1-1; D: -; CDR3: CAFGGLDTEAFF; DNA: TGTGCCTTCGGGGGGTTGGACACTGAAGCTTTCTTT
size: few; V: TRBV19; J: TRBJ1-5; D: TRBD1; CDR3: CASRYTGTGVGNQPQHF; DNA: TGTGCCAGCCGTTACACCGGGACAGGGGTGGGCAATCAGCCCCAGCATTTT